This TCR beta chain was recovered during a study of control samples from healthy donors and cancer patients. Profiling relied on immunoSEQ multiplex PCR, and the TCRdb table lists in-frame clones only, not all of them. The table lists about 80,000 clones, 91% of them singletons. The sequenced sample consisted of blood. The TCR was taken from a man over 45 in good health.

For the CDR3, the DNA is TGTGCCAGCAGCGTAGCGGGGTCGCAGTTCTTC. Translation: CASSVAGSQFF. This rearrangement joins TRBV9 to TRBJ2-1, with a weak D call TRBD2 (5 bases). The CDR3 sequence is 11 residues long. The germline gives CDR1 SGDLS, CDR2 YYNGEE. The ends were cut back, 0 bases at V and 12 bases at J, with 7 bases in the middle.